The clone carrying this T cell receptor (beta chain) appeared a few times. Its target is unknown. This sample was included in a study of T cell responses to AZD1222 COVID-19 vaccine. Study in general: Whether given at about 4 or about 12 weeks, second doses were pooled.

Whole-study results and caveats: CD4 TCRs covered the whole spike, strongest at regions 160-218 and 743-854. A mostly white British donor set with more females was recruited, and clonal diversity was possibly underestimated. Repertoire collection took place solely once the T cell response had peaked.

Trimming removed 0 bases at V and 3 bases at J, with 11 bases between. The germline gives CDR1 MNHEY, CDR2 SMNVEV (reference sequence). CDR3 length equals 15 residues. Only in-frame clones appear in the TCRdb table, and some are missing; sequencing was by immunoSEQ multiplex PCR. The sample lists around 170,000 clones, over 75% occurring once. The receptor's source is an adult in good health. The source material was peripheral blood, sampled on day 0 of AZD1222 vaccination. The chain employs TRBV27 and TRBJ1-2; no firm D call. The CDR3 protein is CASSLSYSPDYGYTF. DNA for the CDR3: TGTGCCAGCAGTTTATCGTACAGTCCTGACTATGGCTACACCTTC.